A single sample is the source of the 5 T cell receptor beta chains below, sequenced in a study of T cells after yellow fever vaccination (dated by TCRdb to 2018 to 2020). The library was prepared using 5' RACE. Sequencing instrument: Illumina HiSeq 2500. The raw public data were reprocessed by TCRdb itself: fastp quality trimming at Q25, MiXCR clonotype calling, in-frame beta chains only. For every CDR3 protein sequence, its rows merge into one entry that carries the most common genes and DNA. The sample includes 200,000 to 300,000 distinct CDR3 sequences, with about 7.1% observed a single time. The ten largest clonotypes hold approximately 0.85% of the sample. In the paper's terms, the treatment or condition label means: live attenuated yellow fever vaccine strain. The sample in question was CD4+ T cells sorted from PBMCs, obtained 15 days after the yellow fever booster vaccination. The receptor source for this set is a man under 40 who received the YFV17D yellow fever vaccine.

This rearrangement joins TRBV2 to TRBJ2-5; 8 nucleotides align to TRBD1. With V trimmed by 8 bases and J by 1 base, 3 bases remained unmatched. The CDR3 sequence is 13 residues long. Germline V gene sequence: CDR1 SNHLY, CDR2 FYNNEI. The CDR3 protein is CASQQGGQETQYF. The CDR3 DNA reads as TGTGCCAGCCAACAGGGGGGCCAAGAGACCCAGTACTTC.

This clonotype was picked up many times. The V gene is TRBV12-3 or TRBV12-4, the J gene TRBJ2-3; D gene uncertain. V lost 6 bases and J 2 bases, leaving 15 bases between the germline ends. The CDR3 is made up of 15 amino acids. In nucleotides, the CDR3 is TGTGCCAGCAGCCAAGACTCCACTCACACAGATACGCAGTATTTT. It specifies CASSQDSTHTDTQYF.

This clonotype was seen more than once but under ten times. The chain links TRBV7-2 to TRBJ2-3; D gene ambiguous. Trimming cost V 2 bases and J 4 bases, with 7 bases left between them. This CDR3 is 13 amino acids long. In germline, CDR1 is SGHTA, CDR2 FQGNSA. This chain's CDR3 is CASSLYTADTQYF. The CDR3 region has the DNA TGTGCCAGCAGCTTATATACCGCAGATACGCAGTATTTT.

This clonotype came up many times. This chain links TRBV4-3 with TRBJ2-1; 7 nucleotides align to TRBD2. The CDR3 runs to 14 residues. Germline V gene lookup returns CDR1 LGHNA and CDR2 YSLEER. V lost 0 bases, J lost 16 bases, and 12 bases stayed unmatched. The chain's CDR3 is CASSQDWSGTFQFF. CDR3 in DNA: TGCGCCAGCAGCCAAGATTGGAGCGGGACGTTCCAATTCTTC.

This clonotype appeared a few times. The V and J genes are TRBV12-3 or TRBV12-4 and TRBJ1-4; TRBD1 is a possible D gene (6 bases). The CDR3 runs 14 residues. Trimming cost V 3 bases and J 6 bases, with 11 bases left between them. For the CDR3, the DNA is TGTGCCAGCAGTTTCTGGCAGGGGTATGAAAAACTGTTTTTT. This codes for CASSFWQGYEKLFF.